The sequence of this T cell receptor beta chain was determined in a study of blood T cell repertoires in COVID-19. Study at large: Donors in the United States, Italy and Spain gave samples during acute or convalescent COVID-19. The analysed material was cDNA or gDNA that came from T cells, B-cell-depleted T cells, or PBMCs.

Authors' analysis steps: How many nucleated cells were present was estimated from reference gene primer amplification. The data were produced by immunoSEQ multiplex PCR, yet TCRdb's version contains in-frame clones alone and is incomplete. That table gives V, J and clone size, and the DNA gave D and trimming. The table shows around 98,000 clones, with approximately 84% occurring only once. CDR1 and CDR2 from the germline V gene are LGHDT and YNNKEL (reference sequence). The V gene end was trimmed by 7 bases and the J gene end by 4 bases; junction bases not matched to a gene: 12. This CDR3 is built from 15 residues.

This clonotype was sampled from a woman in her sixties with acute or convalescent COVID-19. Sequencing used peripheral blood. This chain uses TRBV3-1 (or the pseudogene TRBV3-2) with TRBJ1-2; 7 nucleotides agree with TRBD1. CDR3 DNA: TGTGCCAGCAATAAACAGGGGACAGAGAGCTATGGCTACACCTTC. Residues: CASNKQGTESYGYTF.